The 14 T cell receptor beta chains in this list originate from one sample, sequenced in a study of T cell responses to AZD1222 COVID-19 vaccine. Assay used: immunoSEQ multiplex PCR; TCRdb lists only in-frame clones, some missing. The sample holds 95,000 to 150,000 clones, 80% to 90% seen once. The starting material was peripheral blood, obtained on day 0 of AZD1222 vaccination. All receptors derive from an adult in good health.

The chain recombines TRBV6-1 with TRBJ1-2; no clear D gene. This CDR3 is 12 amino acids long. The V gene's germline CDR1 is MNHNS and CDR2 SASEGT. Between the trimmed V and J ends, which lost 3 bases and 6 bases, there was a span of 8 bases. This CDR3 reads CASSEIGDGYTF. In nucleotides, the CDR3 is TGTGCCAGCAGTGAGATCGGGGATGGCTACACCTTC.

This clone was counted only a few times. The gene calls are TRBV27 and TRBJ2-7, with no clear D. Germline CDR1 MNHEY, CDR2 SMNVEV (reference sequence). Trimming cost V 2 bases and J 6 bases, with 11 bases left between them. The CDR3 consists of 13 residues. In nucleotides, the CDR3 is TGTGCCAGCAGTTTAAGGTCCCCCCTCGAGCAGTACTTC. Its translation: CASSLRSPLEQYF.

This clone turned up a few times. This sequence joins TRBV9 and TRBJ2-3; 7 bases align to TRBD2. This CDR3 comprises 15 residues. V lost 0 bases and J lost 4; bases outside the gene matches: 5. Germline CDR1 reads SGDLS; CDR2 reads YYNGEE. Written as DNA, the CDR3 is TGTGCCAGCAGCGTAGGGGGACGGGGGGCAGATACGCAGTATTTT. Translation gives CASSVGGRGADTQYF.

The chain joins TRBV7-9 to TRBJ2-5, with TRBD1 identical over 9 bases. Unmatched junction bases numbered 8, after V lost 5 bases and J lost 7 bases. CDR1 is SEHNR, CDR2 FQNEAQ, per germline (reference sequence). The length of the CDR3 is 14 residues. CDR3 region: CASSQDRGLGTQYF. Written as DNA, the CDR3 is TGTGCCAGCAGCCAGGACAGGGGACTTGGGACCCAGTACTTC.

The chain links TRBV6-5 to TRBJ2-7; 8 bases match TRBD1. The germline CDR1 and CDR2 sequences are MNHEY and SVGAGI. The CDR3 consists of 14 residues. The V gene end was trimmed by 9 bases and the J gene end by 6 bases; junction bases not matched to a gene: 13. CDR3 amino acids: CASCRQKGQGEQYF. In DNA form, the CDR3 reads TGTGCCAGTTGCCGCCAAAAAGGACAGGGCGAGCAGTACTTC.

The chain is built from TRBV3-1 (or the pseudogene TRBV3-2) and TRBJ2-3, with TRBD2 matching 11 bases. The CDR3 is made up of 18 amino acids. V gave up 4 bases and J gave up 2 bases; unmatched junction bases: 11. Germline V gives CDR1 LGHDT, CDR2 YNNKEL (reference sequence). Here the CDR3 DNA reads TGTGCCAGCAGCCCCCTTCTGCTAGCGGGGGGTAACACAGATACGCAGTATTTT. This gives the protein CASSPLLLAGGNTDTQYF.

V gene TRBV12-3 or TRBV12-4 combines with J gene TRBJ1-2, with no clear D. V lost 3 bases and J lost 3, with 8 bases in between. The CDR3 is 13 residues long. CDR3 in DNA: TGTGCCAGCAGTTTCCAGGACTACTATGGCTACACCTTC. Translation gives CASSFQDYYGYTF.

This chain joins TRBV3-1 (or the pseudogene TRBV3-2) and TRBJ1-6; 7 positions agree with TRBD1. CDR3 length: 14 residues. Germline V gives CDR1 LGHDT, CDR2 YNNKEL (reference sequence). V shed 5 bases and J 8 bases; nucleotides not matched to a gene: 6. CDR3 protein: CASSNRDRDSPLHF. The CDR3 nucleotides read TGTGCCAGCAGCAACCGGGACAGAGATTCACCCCTCCACTTT.

This chain connects TRBV25-1 to TRBJ1-3, with no clear D. Germline V gives CDR1 MGHDK, CDR2 SYGVNS. This CDR3 is built from 16 residues. V lost 4 bases and J 0 bases, leaving 13 bases between the germline ends. CDR3 bases: TGTGCCAGCAGTGGTAGGGAGAGAGCCTCTGGAAACACCATATATTTT. It encodes CASSGRERASGNTIYF.

V usage is TRBV5-6 and J usage is TRBJ1-2; D unresolved. V was pared by 3 bases and J by 10 bases, with 10 bases between. The germline V gene encodes CDR1 SGHDT and CDR2 YYEEEE. The CDR3 covers 11 residues. CDR3 loop: CASSYTAVYTF. As DNA, the CDR3 is TGTGCCAGCAGCTATACAGCAGTCTACACCTTC. Variable domain in full (rest from reference TRBV5-6 and TRBJ1-2): DAGVTQSPTHLIKTRGQQVTLRCSPKSGHDTVSWYQQALGQGPQFIFQYYEEEERQRGNFPDRFSGHQFPNYSSELNVNALLLGDSALYLCASSYTAVYTFGSGTRLTVV.

The table lists this clone with many counts. This chain joins TRBV18 and TRBJ1-2; TRBD1 matches at 7 bases. This CDR3 is built from 14 residues. V dropped 6 bases and J dropped 8; count of bases not matched to a gene: 12. From germline, CDR1 is KGHSH and CDR2 LQKENI. CDR3 loop: CASSVDRVVRGYTF. The CDR3 bases are TGTGCCAGCTCCGTAGACAGGGTAGTTCGAGGCTACACCTTC.

V gene TRBV19 combines with J gene TRBJ1-3; D not resolved. The germline V and J ends were trimmed by 6 bases and 0 bases, with 6 bases remaining between them. The germline CDR1 and CDR2 sequences are LNHDA and SQIVND (reference sequence). The CDR3 contains 13 residues. This CDR3 reads CASRRDSGNTIYF. The CDR3 nucleotides read TGTGCCAGTAGGAGGGACTCTGGAAACACCATATATTTT.

The chain carries TRBV4-3 and TRBJ2-7; D is perhaps TRBD2 (6 bases). CDR1 LGHNA and CDR2 YSLEER come from the germline V gene. This CDR3 is built from 14 residues. Trimming cost V 0 bases and J 7 bases, with 13 bases left between them. The CDR3 sequence is CASSQDLVGREQYF. The CDR3 DNA sequence: TGCGCCAGCAGCCAAGATTTAGTAGGGAGGGAGCAGTACTTC.

The chain carries TRBV9 and TRBJ2-7; 7 bases map to TRBD1. Germline CDR1 and CDR2: SGDLS and YYNGEE. Losses at the gene ends were 4 bases for V and 0 bases for J; bases not matched to a gene: 10. This CDR3 has 16 amino acids. The CDR3 DNA reads TGTGCCAGCAGCATAGGGACAGACCTTACCTCCTACGAGCAGTACTTC. Its protein product is CASSIGTDLTSYEQYF.